This T cell receptor (beta chain) was sequenced for a study of a mutant IDH1 vaccine in newly diagnosed glioma. Study-level information: The patients were given eight vaccinations, one each in weeks 1, 3, 5, 7, 11, 15, 19 and 23. Vaccination began 4-6 weeks post radiotherapy alone, or with temozolomide cycles.

The V and J ends lost 4 bases and 6 bases, in that order; junction bases with no gene match: 5. This CDR3 comprises 14 residues. CDR1 SEHNR and CDR2 FQNEAQ come from the germline V gene (reference sequence). Time point described: week 5, during vaccination. All doses held 300 ug of mutant IDH1 20-mer peptide, with topical imiquimod. Study-level findings and limits: Pseudoprogression apparently tracked independently of changes in top peripheral T cell clonotypes.

The table came from immunoSEQ multiplex PCR; TCRdb's copy has only in-frame clones and leaves some out. The sample includes approximately 35,000 clones, roughly 56% of them seen just once. This clone was seen more than once but under ten times. Its antigen is undetermined. This sequence was found in a woman between 18 and 30 years old with glioma. The chain is built from TRBV7-9 and TRBJ2-1, with TRBD1 matching over 8 bases. This specimen consisted of PBMCs, obtained from a glioma patient whose treatment included an IDH1 peptide vaccine. This CDR3 is CASSYDRGFNEQFF. The CDR3 DNA reads TGTGCCAGCAGCTATGACAGGGGATTCAATGAGCAGTTCTTC.